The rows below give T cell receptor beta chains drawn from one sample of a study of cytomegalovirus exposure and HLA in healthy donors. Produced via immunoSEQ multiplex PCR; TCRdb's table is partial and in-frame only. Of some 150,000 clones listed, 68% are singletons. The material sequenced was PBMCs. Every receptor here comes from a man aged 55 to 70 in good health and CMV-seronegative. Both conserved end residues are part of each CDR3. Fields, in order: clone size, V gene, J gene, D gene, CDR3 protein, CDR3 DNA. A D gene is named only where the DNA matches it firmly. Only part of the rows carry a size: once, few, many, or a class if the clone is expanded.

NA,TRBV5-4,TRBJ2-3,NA,CASSSREAQYF,TGTGCCAGCAGCTCCCGGGAAGCACAGTATTTT
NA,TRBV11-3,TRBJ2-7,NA,CASSLEPGLSYEQYF,TGTGCCAGCAGCTTAGAACCGGGTCTCTCCTACGAGCAGTACTTC
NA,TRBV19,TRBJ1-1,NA,CASSITGPYSNTEAFF,TGTGCCAGTAGTATAACAGGGCCCTACTCGAACACTGAAGCTTTCTTT
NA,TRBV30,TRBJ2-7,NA,CAWGIGEIGQYF,TGTGCCTGGGGTATAGGGGAAATCGGGCAGTACTTC
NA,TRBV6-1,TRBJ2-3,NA,CASSAGRDPSTDTQYF,TGTGCCAGCAGTGCCGGGCGGGACCCGAGCACAGATACGCAGTATTTT
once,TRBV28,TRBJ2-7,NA,CASSFSGGAYEQYF,TGTGCCAGCAGTTTTAGCGGTGGGGCCTACGAGCAGTACTTC
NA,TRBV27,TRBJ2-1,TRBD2,CASSWTSGPYNEQFF,TGTGCCAGCAGTTGGACTAGCGGGCCCTACAATGAGCAGTTCTTC
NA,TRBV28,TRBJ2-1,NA,CASSTGQLSYNEQFF,TGTGCCAGCAGTACGGGACAACTCTCCTACAATGAGCAGTTCTTC
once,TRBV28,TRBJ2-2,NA,CASSFFPGELFF,TGTGCCAGCAGTTTCTTTCCGGGGGAGCTGTTTTTT
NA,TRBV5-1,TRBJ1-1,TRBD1,CASDLGTGNGEAFF,TGCGCCAGCGACCTCGGGACAGGGAATGGTGAAGCTTTCTTT
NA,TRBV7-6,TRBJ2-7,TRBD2,CASSLAPSGGPPYEQYF,TGTGCCAGCAGCTTAGCGCCTAGCGGAGGGCCTCCCTACGAGCAGTACTTC
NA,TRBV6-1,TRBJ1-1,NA,CASSKARGMNTEAFF,TGTGCCAGCAGTAAAGCTCGGGGAATGAACACTGAAGCTTTCTTT
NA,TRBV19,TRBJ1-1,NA,CASSSKIGRTEAFF,TGTGCCAGTAGTAGTAAGATAGGGAGGACTGAAGCTTTCTTT
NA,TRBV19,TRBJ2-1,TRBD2,CASSAGPGLAGGPNEQFF,TGTGCCAGTAGTGCCGGACCGGGACTAGCGGGAGGGCCAAATGAGCAGTTCTTC
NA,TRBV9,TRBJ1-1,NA,CASSVGAVSGEGTEAFF,TGTGCCAGCAGCGTAGGGGCCGTGAGTGGGGAGGGCACTGAAGCTTTCTTT
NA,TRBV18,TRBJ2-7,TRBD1,CASSPPDRDQEQYF,TGTGCCAGCTCACCACCGGACAGGGATCAGGAGCAGTACTTC
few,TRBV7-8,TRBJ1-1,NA,CASSLGGAANTEAFF,TGTGCCAGCAGCTTAGGTGGGGCAGCGAACACTGAAGCTTTCTTT
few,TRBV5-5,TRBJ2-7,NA,CASSLPPVQYF,TGTGCCAGCAGCTTGCCCCCGGTGCAGTACTTC
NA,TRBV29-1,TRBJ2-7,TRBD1,CSVEDLVTGSYEQYF,TGCAGCGTTGAAGATCTGGTGACAGGGTCCTACGAGCAGTACTTC
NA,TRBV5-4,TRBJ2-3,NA,CASSHRAEGGDTQYF,TGTGCCAGCAGCCATCGAGCGGAGGGTGGAGATACGCAGTATTTT
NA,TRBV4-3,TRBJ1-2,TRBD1,CASSQEDRANYGYTF,TGCGCCAGCAGCCAAGAGGACAGGGCTAACTATGGCTACACCTTC
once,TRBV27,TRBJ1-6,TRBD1,CASSAPGQGRGNNSPLHF,TGTGCCAGCAGCGCCCCGGGACAGGGGAGGGGTAATAATTCACCCCTCCACTTT
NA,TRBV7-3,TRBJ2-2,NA,CASSPSGHTGELFF,TGTGCCAGCAGCCCATCAGGGCACACCGGGGAGCTGTTTTTT
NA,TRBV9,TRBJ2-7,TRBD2,CASSARTSSYEQYF,TGTGCCAGCAGCGCTCGGACTAGCTCCTACGAGCAGTACTTC
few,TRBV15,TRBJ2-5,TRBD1,CATSRLPGQGGETQYF,TGTGCCACCAGCAGATTACCGGGACAGGGGGGAGAGACCCAGTACTTC
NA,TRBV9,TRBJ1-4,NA,CASSVDQGSLGEKLFF,TGTGCCAGCAGCGTAGACCAGGGAAGTTTAGGCGAAAAACTGTTTTTT
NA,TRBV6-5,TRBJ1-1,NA,CASRAGGINEAFF,TGTGCCAGCAGGGCGGGGGGGATCAATGAAGCTTTCTTT
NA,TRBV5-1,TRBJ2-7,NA,CASSLAGQTFYEQYF,TGCGCCAGCAGCTTGGCCGGACAGACTTTCTACGAGCAGTACTTC
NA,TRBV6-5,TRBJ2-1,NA,CASSPWRDPYNEQFF,TGTGCCAGCAGTCCCTGGCGGGACCCCTACAATGAGCAGTTCTTC
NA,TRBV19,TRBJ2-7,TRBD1,CASSTWTGNHEQYF,TGTGCCAGTAGTACCTGGACAGGGAACCACGAGCAGTACTTC
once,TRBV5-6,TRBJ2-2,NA,CASSFSGTGELFF,TGTGCCAGCAGCTTTTCAGGGACCGGGGAGCTGTTTTTT
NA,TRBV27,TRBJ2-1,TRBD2,CASSLSKGGAGVIRNEQFF,TGTGCCAGCAGTTTATCAAAGGGCGGGGCGGGAGTGATAAGGAATGAGCAGTTCTTC
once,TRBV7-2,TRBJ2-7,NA,CASSPRWSFEQYF,TGTGCCAGCAGCCCGAGGTGGAGCTTCGAGCAGTACTTC
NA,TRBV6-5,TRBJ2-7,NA,CASGRNSYEQYF,TGTGCCAGCGGGAGGAACTCCTACGAGCAGTACTTC
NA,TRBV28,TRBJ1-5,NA,CASSFRGGPQHF,TGTGCCAGCAGTTTTCGTGGAGGGCCCCAGCATTTT
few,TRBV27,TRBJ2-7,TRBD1,CASSLDRGLSYEQYF,TGTGCCAGCAGTTTGGACAGGGGGCTCTCCTACGAGCAGTACTTC
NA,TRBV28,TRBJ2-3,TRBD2,CASGRESTDTQYF,TGTGCCAGCGGGCGGGAGAGCACAGATACGCAGTATTTT